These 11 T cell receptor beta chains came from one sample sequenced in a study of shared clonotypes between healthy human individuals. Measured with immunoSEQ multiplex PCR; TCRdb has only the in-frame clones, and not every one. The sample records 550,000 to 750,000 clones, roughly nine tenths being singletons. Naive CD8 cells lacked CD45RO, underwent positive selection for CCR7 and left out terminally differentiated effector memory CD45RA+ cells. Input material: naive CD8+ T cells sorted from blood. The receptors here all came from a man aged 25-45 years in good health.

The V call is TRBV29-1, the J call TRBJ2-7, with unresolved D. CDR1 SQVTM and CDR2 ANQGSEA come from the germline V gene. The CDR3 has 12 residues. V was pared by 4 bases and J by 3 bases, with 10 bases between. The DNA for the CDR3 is TGCAGCGTTGTCGGCGCATTCTACGAGCAGTACTTC. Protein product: CSVVGAFYEQYF.

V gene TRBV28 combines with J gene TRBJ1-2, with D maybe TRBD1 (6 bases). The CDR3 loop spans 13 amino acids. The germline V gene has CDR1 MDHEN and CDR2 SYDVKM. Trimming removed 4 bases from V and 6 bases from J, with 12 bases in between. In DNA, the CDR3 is TGTGCCAGCAGTTGGGACATGGGCGATGGCTACACCTTC. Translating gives CASSWDMGDGYTF.

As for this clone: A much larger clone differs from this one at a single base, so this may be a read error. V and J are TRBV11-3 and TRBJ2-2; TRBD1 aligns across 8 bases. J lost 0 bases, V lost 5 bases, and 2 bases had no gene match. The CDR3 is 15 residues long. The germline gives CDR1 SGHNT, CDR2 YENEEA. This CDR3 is CASSADRANTGELFF. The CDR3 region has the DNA TGTGCCAGCAGCGCGGACAGGGCGAACACCGGGGAGCTGTTTTTT.

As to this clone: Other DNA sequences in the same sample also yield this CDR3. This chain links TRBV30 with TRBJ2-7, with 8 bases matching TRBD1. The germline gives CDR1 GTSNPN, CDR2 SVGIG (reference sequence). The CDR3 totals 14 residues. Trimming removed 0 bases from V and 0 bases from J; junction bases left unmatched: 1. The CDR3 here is CAWSVGTGSYEQYF. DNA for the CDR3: TGTGCCTGGAGTGTTGGGACAGGCTCCTACGAGCAGTACTTC.

CDR3 sequence reads: CASRSRSGSQPQHF. As DNA, the CDR3 is TGTGCCAGCAGATCCCGTTCAGGGTCACAGCCCCAGCATTTT. The chain recombines TRBV28 with TRBJ1-5; perhaps TRBD1 as D (5 bases). Germline CDR1 MDHEN, CDR2 SYDVKM. Deletions cut 6 bases from V and 7 bases from J, with 16 bases between. CDR3 length equals 14 residues.

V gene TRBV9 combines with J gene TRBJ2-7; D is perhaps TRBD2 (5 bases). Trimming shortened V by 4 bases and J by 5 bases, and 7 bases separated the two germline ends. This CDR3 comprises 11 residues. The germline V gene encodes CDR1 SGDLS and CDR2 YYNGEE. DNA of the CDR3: TGTGCCAGCAGCCTCGGGGACGAGCAGTACTTC. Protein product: CASSLGDEQYF.

Here the CDR3 reads CAGQGPDTQYF. The CDR3, as DNA: TGTGCCGGACAGGGACCAGATACGCAGTATTTT. The J gene is TRBJ2-3, the V gene TRBV6-1; 8 bases fit TRBD1. Germline trimming cut 11 bases from V and 4 bases from J; bases unmatched to any gene: 2. Per the germline V gene, CDR1 is MNHNS and CDR2 is SASEGT. This CDR3 is built from 11 residues.

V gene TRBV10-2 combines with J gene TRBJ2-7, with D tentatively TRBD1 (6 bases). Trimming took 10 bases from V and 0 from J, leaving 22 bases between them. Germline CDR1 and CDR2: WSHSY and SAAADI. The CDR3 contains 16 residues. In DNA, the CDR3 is TGCGCCATCGGGACACGCAAGACAGTTAGCTCCTACGAGCAGTACTTC. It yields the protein CAIGTRKTVSSYEQYF.

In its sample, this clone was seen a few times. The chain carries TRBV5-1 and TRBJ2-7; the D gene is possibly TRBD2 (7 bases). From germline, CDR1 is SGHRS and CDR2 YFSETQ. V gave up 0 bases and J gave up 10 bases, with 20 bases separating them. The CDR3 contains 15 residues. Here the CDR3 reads CASSLGGLQGAGQYF. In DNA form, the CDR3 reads TGCGCCAGCAGCTTGGGGGGCCTACAGGGAGCGGGACAGTACTTC. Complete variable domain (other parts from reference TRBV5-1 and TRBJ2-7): KAGVTQTPRYLIKTRGQQVTLSCSPISGHRSVSWYQQTPGQGLQFLFEYFSETQRNKGNFPGRFSGRQFSNSRSEMNVSTLELGDSALYLCASSLGGLQGAGQYFGPGTRLTVT.

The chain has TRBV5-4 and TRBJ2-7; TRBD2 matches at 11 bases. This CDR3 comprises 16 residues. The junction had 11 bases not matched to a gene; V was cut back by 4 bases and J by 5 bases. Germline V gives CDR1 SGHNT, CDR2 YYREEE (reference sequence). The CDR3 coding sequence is TGTGCCAGCAGCCCAGCACCGGGACTAGCGGACGACGAGCAGTACTTC. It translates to CASSPAPGLADDEQYF.

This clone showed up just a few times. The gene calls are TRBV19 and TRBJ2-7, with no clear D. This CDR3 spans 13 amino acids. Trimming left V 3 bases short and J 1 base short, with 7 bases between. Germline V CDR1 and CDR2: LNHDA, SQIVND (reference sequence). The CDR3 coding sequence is TGTGCCAGTAGTATGTCGACTTCCTACGAGCAGTACTTC. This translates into CASSMSTSYEQYF. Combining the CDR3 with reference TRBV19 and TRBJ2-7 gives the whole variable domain DGGITQSPKYLFRKEGQNVTLSCEQNLNHDAMYWYRQDPGQGLRLIYYSQIVNDFQKGDIAEGYSVSREKKESFPLTVTSAQKNPTAFYLCASSMSTSYEQYFGPGTRLTVT.